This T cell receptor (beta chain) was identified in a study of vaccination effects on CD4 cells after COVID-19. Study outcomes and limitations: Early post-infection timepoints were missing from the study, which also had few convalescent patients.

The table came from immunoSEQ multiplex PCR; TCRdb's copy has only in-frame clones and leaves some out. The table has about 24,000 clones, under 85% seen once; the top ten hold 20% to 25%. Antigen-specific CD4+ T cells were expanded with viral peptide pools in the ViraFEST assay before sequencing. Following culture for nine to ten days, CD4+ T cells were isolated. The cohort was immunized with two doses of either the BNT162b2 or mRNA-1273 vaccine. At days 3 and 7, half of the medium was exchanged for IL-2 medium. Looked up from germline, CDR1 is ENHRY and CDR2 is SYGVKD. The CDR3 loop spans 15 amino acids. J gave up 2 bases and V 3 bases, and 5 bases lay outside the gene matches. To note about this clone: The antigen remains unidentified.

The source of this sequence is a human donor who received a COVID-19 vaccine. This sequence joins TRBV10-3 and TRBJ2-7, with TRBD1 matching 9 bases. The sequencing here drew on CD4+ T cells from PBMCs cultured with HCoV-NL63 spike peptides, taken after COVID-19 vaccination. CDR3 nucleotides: TGTGCCATCAGTGAAATGGACAGGGGACCCTACGAGCAGTACTTC. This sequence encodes CAISEMDRGPYEQYF.